This T cell receptor (beta chain) was recorded in a study of cytomegalovirus exposure and HLA in healthy donors. Unmatched junction bases numbered 7, after V lost 4 bases and J lost 3 bases. Germline-derived CDR1 and CDR2 are SGHTA and FQGNSA. The CDR3 totals 15 residues. It was with 60 Vbeta and 13 Jbeta primers that the PCR ran. The method was immunoSEQ multiplex PCR; TCRdb's version includes in-frame clones alone and lacks a portion of them. Seen here are 180,000 or so clones, roughly 8.7% observed once, and the top ten hold about 1.2%. Sequencing was carried out using PBMCs. The chain is built from TRBV7-2 and TRBJ2-7; 9 nucleotides align to TRBD2. This TCR was sampled from a woman aged 25 to 39 in good health and CMV-seropositive. The CDR3, as DNA: TGTGCCAGCAGCTATGGACTAGCGACCTACTACGAGCAGTACTTC. As protein: CASSYGLATYYEQYF. Full variable domain (remainder filled in from reference TRBV7-2 and TRBJ2-7): GAGVSQSPSNKVTEKGKDVELRCDPISGHTALYWYRQSLGQGLEFLIYFQGNSAPDKSGLPSDRFSAERTGGSVSTLTIQRTQQEDSAVYLCASSYGLATYYEQYFGPGTRLTVT.